A selection of T cell receptor beta chains follows, all from one sample in a study of PD-1 blockade in classical Hodgkin lymphoma. The table came from immunoSEQ multiplex PCR; TCRdb's copy has only in-frame clones and leaves some out. The data show tens of thousands of clones, under 95% seen once. Input material: peripheral blood mononuclear cells (PBMCs). The receptors here all came from a human donor with classical Hodgkin lymphoma. Each CDR3 is given with its conserved first and last residue. Fields, in order: J gene, D gene, V gene, clone size, CDR3 DNA, CDR3 protein. D genes are given only for firm matches. For some rows the clone size is stated as once, few or many, or as a class when expanded; others skip it.

>TRBJ2-2|-|TRBV7-9|-
TGTGCCAGCAGCTTAGCAGGGAAGCCCGGGGAGCTGTTTTTT
CASSLAGKPGELFF
>TRBJ2-7|-|TRBV5-5|-
TGTGCCAGCAGCTTGGGGTCGACGCAGATCCCCTACGAGCAGTACTTC
CASSLGSTQIPYEQYF
>TRBJ2-5|TRBD1|TRBV10-2|-
TGCGCCAGCAGTGAGTCGGCAGGGGGCGAGACCCAGTACTTC
CASSESAGGETQYF
>TRBJ2-1|TRBD2|TRBV6-1|-
TGTGCCAGCATCGGGGAGGGATGGAGCGAGCAGTTCTTC
CASIGEGWSEQFF
>TRBJ1-1|-|TRBV7-9|-
TGTGCCAGCAGCCGGGGCAGAGAGAACACTGAAGCTTTCTTT
CASSRGRENTEAFF
>TRBJ2-7|-|TRBV11-2|-
TGTGCCAGCAGCGCCAGGTCTATTAAGCGCTTGGACTCCTACGAGCAGTACTTC
CASSARSIKRLDSYEQYF
>TRBJ2-1|-|TRBV11-2|-
TGTGCCAGCAGCTTACTAGCAAGCAATGAGCAGTTCTTC
CASSLLASNEQFF
>TRBJ1-4|TRBD1|TRBV4-1|-
TGCGCCAGCAGCCACGGGGACAGGGCTGAAAAACTGTTTTTT
CASSHGDRAEKLFF
>TRBJ2-7|TRBD2|TRBV5-1|-
TGCGCCAGCAGCTTATCCGGGACTAGCGGGGCGAGCTCCTACGAGCAGTACTTC
CASSLSGTSGASSYEQYF
>TRBJ2-7|-|TRBV15|-
TGTGCCACCAGCAGTTTCGATCGGCGTGAGCAGTACTTC
CATSSFDRREQYF
>TRBJ1-2|TRBD1|TRBV5-1|once
TGCGCCAGCAGCTTGGGGACAGGGGGTGATGGCTACACCTTC
CASSLGTGGDGYTF
>TRBJ2-1|-|TRBV28|-
TGTGCCAGCAGTTTAGTGGGCCGCAATGAGCAGTTCTTC
CASSLVGRNEQFF
>TRBJ2-2|-|TRBV11-3|once
TGTGCCAGCAGCCCACCAGCGGTCCACACCGGGGAGCTGTTTTTT
CASSPPAVHTGELFF
>TRBJ2-7|-|TRBV10-1|-
TGCGCCAGCAGTGACGGTTACGAGCAGTACTTC
CASSDGYEQYF
>TRBJ2-7|-|TRBV10-3|few
TGTGCCATCAGTGAATCCGGGAACTCCTACGAGCAGTACTTC
CAISESGNSYEQYF
>TRBJ2-7|-|TRBV14|-
TGTGCCAGCAGCCAAACCGTAAGGACGAGTTTGGAAAAGGGTGCGTCCTACGAGCAGTACTTC
CASSQTVRTSLEKGASYEQYF
>TRBJ1-1|-|TRBV2|-
TGTGCCAGCAATTTGGTGAACACTGAAGCTTTCTTT
CASNLVNTEAFF
>TRBJ1-1|-|TRBV11-3|once
TGTGCCAGCAGCCCAGGGAGGACGAGAGAAGCTTTCTTT
CASSPGRTREAFF
>TRBJ1-1|-|TRBV29-1|-
TGCAGCGCCTGCCGGGGGTTGAACACTGAAGCTTTCTTT
CSACRGLNTEAFF
>TRBJ1-1|-|TRBV16|-
TGTGCCAGCAGTTCGGCCGGGTGGGGCTACACTGAAGCTTTCTTT
CASSSAGWGYTEAFF
>TRBJ1-4|-|TRBV7-2|-
TGTGCCAGCAGCCGTCGGGCGGGGGCTAATGAAAAACTGTTTTTT
CASSRRAGANEKLFF
>TRBJ2-2|-|TRBV2|-
TGTGCCAGCAGTGAATCGGGGAACACCGGGGAGCTGTTTTTT
CASSESGNTGELFF
>TRBJ2-1|TRBD2|TRBV10-2|-
TGCGCCAGCAGCCTTGGACTAGCCGGTGAGCAGTTCTTC
CASSLGLAGEQFF
>TRBJ2-1|TRBD2|TRBV4-2|-
TGTGCCAGCAGCCTTGGACTAGGAAAATACAATGAGCAGTTCTTC
CASSLGLGKYNEQFF
>TRBJ2-1|TRBD2|TRBV7-9|-
TGTGCCAGCAGCTTAGCGCGGGGAGGGTACAATGAGCAGTTCTTC
CASSLARGGYNEQFF
>TRBJ2-1|-|TRBV7-3|-
TGTGCCAGCAGCCCCGGTGAGGGCTCCTACAATGAGCAGTTCTTC
CASSPGEGSYNEQFF
>TRBJ2-7|TRBD2|TRBV7-9|-
TGTGCCAGCAGTCCCCTTAGCGGGACCGAGCAGTACTTC
CASSPLSGTEQYF
>TRBJ2-3|-|TRBV9|-
TGTGCCAGCAGCGTAGACGGGGTGGGAAGGAGCACAGATACGCAGTATTTT
CASSVDGVGRSTDTQYF
>TRBJ1-5|-|TRBV5-1|once
TGCGCCAGCGCCTTCGGGACGGATAGCAATCAGCCCCAGCATTTT
CASAFGTDSNQPQHF
>TRBJ2-7|-|TRBV5-6|-
TGTGCCAGCAGCTTCCTCGACTACGAGCAGTACTTC
CASSFLDYEQYF
>TRBJ2-1|TRBD2|TRBV27|few
TGTGCCAGCACCCAACTAGCGGGGTACAATGAGCAGTTCTTC
CASTQLAGYNEQFF
>TRBJ2-1|-|TRBV14|-
TGTGCCAGCAGCCAAGGGGCCGCCAAGGGCAATGGTGAGCAGTTCTTC
CASSQGAAKGNGEQFF
>TRBJ1-3|-|TRBV19|-
TGTGCCAGTAGTACAAGGACACGTGGAAACACCATATATTTT
CASSTRTRGNTIYF
>TRBJ2-3|TRBD2|TRBV6-4|-
TGTGCCAGCAGCTCTAGCGGGAGCGCAGATACGCAGTATTTT
CASSSSGSADTQYF
>TRBJ1-6|-|TRBV11-2|-
TGTGCCAGCAGGGACAGCTCCTATAATTCACCCCTCCACTTT
CASRDSSYNSPLHF
>TRBJ1-3|-|TRBV5-6|-
TGTGCCAGCAGCTCCCGCGGAAACACCATATATTTT
CASSSRGNTIYF
>TRBJ2-3|TRBD2|TRBV19|-
TGTGCCAGTAGTATCTTGGCTAAAGCGGGAGGCGAAGATACGCAGTATTTT
CASSILAKAGGEDTQYF
>TRBJ2-3|TRBD1|TRBV14|-
TGTGCCAGCGCAACAGGGGAAGCAGATACGCAGTATTTT
CASATGEADTQYF
>TRBJ2-7|TRBD1|TRBV5-1|-
TGCGCCAGCAGCCCGGACAGGGAAAACGGCGAGCAGTACTTC
CASSPDRENGEQYF